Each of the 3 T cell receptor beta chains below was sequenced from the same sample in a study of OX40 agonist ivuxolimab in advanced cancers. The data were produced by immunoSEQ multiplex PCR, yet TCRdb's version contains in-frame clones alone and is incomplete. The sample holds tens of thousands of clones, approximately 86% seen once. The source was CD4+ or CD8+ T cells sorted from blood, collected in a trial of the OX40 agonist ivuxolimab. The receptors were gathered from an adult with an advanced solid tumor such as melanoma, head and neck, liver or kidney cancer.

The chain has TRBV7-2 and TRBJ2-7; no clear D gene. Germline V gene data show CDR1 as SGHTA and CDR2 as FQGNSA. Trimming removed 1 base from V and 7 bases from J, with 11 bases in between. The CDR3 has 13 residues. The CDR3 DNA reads TGTGCCAGCAGCTTAGATTTTAGTCGGGAGCAGTACTTC. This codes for CASSLDFSREQYF. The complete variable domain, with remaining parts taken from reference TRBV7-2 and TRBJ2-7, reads GAGVSQSPSNKVTEKGKDVELRCDPISGHTALYWYRQSLGQGLEFLIYFQGNSAPDKSGLPSDRFSAERTGGSVSTLTIQRTQQEDSAVYLCASSLDFSREQYFGPGTRLTVT.

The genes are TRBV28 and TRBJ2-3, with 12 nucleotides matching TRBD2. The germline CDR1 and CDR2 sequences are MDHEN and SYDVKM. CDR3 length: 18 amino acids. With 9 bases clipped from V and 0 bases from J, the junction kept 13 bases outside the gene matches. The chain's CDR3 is CASSWGTSGFGSTDTQYF. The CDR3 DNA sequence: TGTGCCAGTTCATGGGGGACTAGCGGGTTCGGGAGCACAGATACGCAGTATTTT.

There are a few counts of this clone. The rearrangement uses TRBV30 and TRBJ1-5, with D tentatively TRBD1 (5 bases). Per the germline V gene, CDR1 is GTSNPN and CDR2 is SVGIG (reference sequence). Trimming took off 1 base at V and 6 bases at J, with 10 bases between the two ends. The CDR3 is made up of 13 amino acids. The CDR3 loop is CAWSGGAGQPQHF. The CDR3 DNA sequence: TGTGCCTGGAGTGGCGGGGCTGGTCAGCCCCAGCATTTT.